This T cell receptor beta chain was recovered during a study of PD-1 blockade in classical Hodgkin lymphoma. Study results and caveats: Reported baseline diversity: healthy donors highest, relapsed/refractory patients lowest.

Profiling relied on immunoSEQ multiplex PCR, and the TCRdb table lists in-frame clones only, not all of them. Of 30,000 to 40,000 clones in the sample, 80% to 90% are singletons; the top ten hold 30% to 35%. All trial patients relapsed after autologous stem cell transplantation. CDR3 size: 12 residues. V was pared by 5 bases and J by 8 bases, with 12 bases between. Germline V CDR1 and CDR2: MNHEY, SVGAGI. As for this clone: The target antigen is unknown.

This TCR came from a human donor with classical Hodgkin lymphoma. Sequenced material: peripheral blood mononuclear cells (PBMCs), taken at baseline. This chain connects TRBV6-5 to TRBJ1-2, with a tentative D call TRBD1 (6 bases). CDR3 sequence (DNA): TGTGCCAGCAGTGACGGGACACCCGGCTACACCTTC. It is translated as CASSDGTPGYTF.